These T cell receptor beta chains were read from a single sample in a study of T cells in Graves' hyperthyroidism and ophthalmopathy. Each CDR3 protein is one row after TCRdb ran MiXCR on the multiplex PCR reads. The sample lists roughly 530,000 distinct CDR3 sequences, roughly 18% occurring once. The sample taken for sequencing was blood. These receptors all stem from a young woman with Graves' ophthalmopathy. Both conserved end residues are part of each CDR3. The order of the fields is clone size, D gene, J gene, V gene, CDR3 protein, CDR3 DNA. A D gene is named only where the DNA matches it firmly. Some rows have no size entry. The others give once, few or many, or a class for an expanded clone.

many	NA	TRBJ2-1	TRBV14	CASSQAVYNEQFF	TGTGCCAGCAGCCAAGCGGTATACAATGAGCAGTTCTTC
many	TRBD1	TRBJ1-1	TRBV30	CVLGQGVGTEAFF	TGTGTCCTGGGACAGGGAGTCGGCACTGAAGCTTTCTTT
many	NA	TRBJ1-5	TRBV2	CASSEETVNQPQHF	TGTGCCAGCAGTGAAGAGACGGTGAATCAGCCCCAGCATTTT
many	NA	TRBJ1-5	TRBV5-1	CASSLDGGNQPQHF	TGCGCCAGCAGCCTGGACGGGGGCAATCAGCCCCAGCATTTT
NA	NA	TRBJ1-3	TRBV9	CASSVDVGNTIYF	TGTGCCAGCAGCGTAGACGTCGGAAACACCATATATTTT
many	TRBD1	TRBJ1-5	TRBV28	CASSLTGSQPQHF	TGTGCCAGCAGTTTGACAGGGAGCCAGCCCCAGCATTTT
NA	NA	TRBJ2-3	TRBV28	CASSISGTNTQYF	TGTGCCAGCAGTATCTCAGGGACAAATACGCAGTATTTT
many	TRBD1	TRBJ2-7	TRBV7-2	CASRRPGQGSYEQYF	TGTGCCAGCAGGCGGCCGGGACAGGGGTCCTACGAGCAGTACTTC
NA	NA	TRBJ2-5	TRBV5-1	CASPSPDKQETQYF	TGCGCCAGCCCTTCGCCGGACAAGCAAGAGACCCAGTACTTC
many	NA	TRBJ1-2	TRBV6-1	CASSWDNHGYTF	TGTGCCAGCAGTTGGGATAATCATGGCTACACCTTC
NA	NA	TRBJ2-3	TRBV6-1	CASGVTSTDTQYF	TGTGCCAGCGGGGTTACTAGCACAGATACGCAGTATTTT
NA	TRBD1	TRBJ2-2	TRBV6-2/TRBV6-3	CASSDRGGTGELFF	TGTGCCAGCAGTGACAGGGGAGGCACCGGGGAGCTGTTTTTT
NA	NA	TRBJ2-7	TRBV7-2	CASMGSEGEQYF	TGTGCCAGCATGGGGAGTGAAGGTGAGCAGTACTTC
many	TRBD1	TRBJ2-4	TRBV2	CASSQEGQGSGNIQYF	TGTGCCAGCAGCCAAGAAGGACAGGGAAGTGGAAACATTCAGTACTTC
few	TRBD2	TRBJ2-1	TRBV15	CATSSRLAGSYNEQFF	TGTGCCACCAGCAGCAGACTAGCGGGGAGCTACAATGAGCAGTTCTTC
many	TRBD2	TRBJ2-3	TRBV6-1	CASSEALPRGGWDTQYF	TGTGCCAGCAGTGAAGCGCTTCCTCGGGGGGGATGGGATACGCAGTATTTT
many	TRBD2	TRBJ2-1	TRBV3-1	CASSEAGGPSVEQFF	TGTGCCAGCAGCGAAGCGGGAGGGCCATCCGTTGAGCAGTTCTTC
many	TRBD2	TRBJ2-6	TRBV11-2	CASSARGAGANVLTF	TGTGCCAGCAGCGCCCGGGGGGCTGGGGCCAACGTCCTGACTTTC
NA	TRBD1	TRBJ2-1	TRBV6-1	CASSARDRLYNEQFF	TGTGCCAGCAGTGCCCGGGACAGACTTTACAATGAGCAGTTCTTC
few	TRBD1	TRBJ2-1	TRBV19	CASSIDATGYYEQFF	TGTGCCAGTAGTATAGATGCGACAGGGTATTATGAGCAGTTCTTC
NA	NA	TRBJ1-4	TRBV6-2/TRBV6-3	CASSFPSGEGRSEKLFF	TGTGCCAGCAGTTTTCCCTCGGGGGAGGGGCGGAGTGAAAAACTGTTTTTT
few	TRBD1	TRBJ1-6	TRBV6-1	CATRGQGNSPLHF	TGTGCCACCCGAGGACAGGGGAACTCACCCCTCCACTTT
NA	TRBD2	TRBJ2-2	TRBV29-1	CSVALRGGTDTGELFF	TGCAGCGTTGCCTTGCGCGGGGGTACAGACACCGGGGAGCTGTTTTTT
NA	TRBD2	TRBJ2-1	TRBV7-8	CASSWGLAEGLSSYNEQFF	TGTGCCAGCAGTTGGGGACTAGCGGAGGGCCTCAGCTCCTACAATGAGCAGTTCTTC
NA	NA	TRBJ2-1	TRBV4-3	CASSQPFPGHNEQFF	TGCGCCAGCAGCCAACCTTTCCCCGGCCACAATGAGCAGTTCTTC
once	NA	TRBJ2-3	TRBV6-1	CASSEPLAGDTQYF	TGTGCCAGCAGTGAACCTTTGGCGGGAGATACGCAGTATTTT
once	TRBD2	TRBJ2-7	TRBV4-1	CASSSESGRHYEQYF	TGTGCCAGCAGCTCCGAGAGCGGGAGACACTACGAGCAGTACTTC
many	NA	TRBJ1-3	TRBV5-4	CASSLDGYGDTIYF	TGTGCCAGCAGCTTGGACGGGTACGGGGACACCATATATTTT
NA	NA	TRBJ2-7	TRBV27	CASSPIEGKGPYEQYF	TGTGCCAGCAGTCCCATCGAGGGGAAGGGACCCTACGAGCAGTACTTC
few	NA	TRBJ2-7	TRBV5-1	CASSLAGGPSNYEQYF	TGCGCCAGCAGCTTGGCTGGGGGCCCCTCGAACTACGAGCAGTACTTC
few	NA	TRBJ1-3	TRBV6-1	CASRGLYEGNTIYF	TGTGCCAGCAGGGGACTCTACGAGGGAAACACCATATATTTT
many	NA	TRBJ2-6	TRBV19	CASSLGRSSGANVLTF	TGTGCCAGTAGTCTTGGACGGAGCTCTGGGGCCAACGTCCTGACTTTC
NA	NA	TRBJ2-7	TRBV27	CASSLWHSPYEQYF	TGTGCCAGCAGTTTATGGCACAGTCCCTACGAGCAGTACTTC
few	NA	TRBJ2-2	TRBV30	CAWSPLLGELFF	TGTGCCTGGAGCCCTTTATTGGGGGAGCTGTTTTTT
many	NA	TRBJ2-7	TRBV5-1	CASSLGRAGYEQYF	TGCGCCAGCAGCTTGGGCCGGGCGGGTTACGAGCAGTACTTC
many	TRBD1	TRBJ2-5	TRBV6-1	CASSGRQGELETQYF	TGTGCCAGCAGTGGAAGACAGGGGGAATTGGAGACCCAGTACTTC
many	TRBD1	TRBJ1-1	TRBV28	CASRWGQGSTEAFF	TGTGCCAGCAGGTGGGGACAGGGGAGCACTGAAGCTTTCTTT
few	TRBD1	TRBJ2-3	TRBV28	CASRSTGGSTDTQYF	TGTGCCAGCAGATCGACAGGGGGATCAACAGATACGCAGTATTTT
many	TRBD1	TRBJ1-4	TRBV18	CASSPSGTGNEKLFF	TGTGCCAGCTCACCTTCCGGGACAGGGAATGAAAAACTGTTTTTT
many	TRBD2	TRBJ2-2	TRBV5-4	CASSLGLAGNTGELFF	TGTGCCAGCAGCTTGGGACTAGCGGGGAACACCGGGGAGCTGTTTTTT
many	TRBD1	TRBJ1-1	TRBV12-3/TRBV12-4	CASSAGTGTTEAFF	TGTGCCAGCAGCGCCGGGACAGGGACCACTGAAGCTTTCTTT
many	NA	TRBJ2-1	TRBV2	CASRSSGQFF	TGTGCCAGCAGATCTAGTGGGCAGTTCTTC
NA	NA	TRBJ2-2	TRBV4-3	CASSQEFPGVEDTGELFF	TGCGCCAGCAGCCAAGAATTTCCAGGAGTTGAAGACACCGGGGAGCTGTTTTTT
NA	TRBD1	TRBJ2-1	TRBV11-2	CASRHNRGSSYNEQFF	TGTGCCAGCAGACATAACAGGGGGAGCTCCTACAATGAGCAGTTCTTC
many	NA	TRBJ2-5	TRBV7-2	CASSLAGRGRPPQETQYF	TGTGCCAGCAGCTTAGCGGGGAGAGGTCGGCCCCCTCAAGAGACCCAGTACTTC
few	NA	TRBJ1-3	TRBV18	CASSSPSRARGNTIYF	TGTGCCAGCTCAAGCCCTTCGAGGGCACGAGGGAACACCATATATTTT
once	TRBD2	TRBJ2-5	TRBV6-1	CASSRWTSGGAGTQYF	TGTGCCAGCAGTCGATGGACTAGCGGGGGGGCTGGGACCCAGTACTTC
many	NA	TRBJ2-5	TRBV11-2	CASSWTSGGTGLQETQYF	TGTGCCAGCAGCTGGACTAGCGGCGGGACAGGGCTCCAAGAGACCCAGTACTTC
many	NA	TRBJ2-1	TRBV2	CASSEKASSYNEQFF	TGTGCCAGCAGTGAAAAGGCAAGCTCCTACAATGAGCAGTTCTTC
many	NA	TRBJ1-1	TRBV2	CASRGRGTVNTEAFF	TGTGCCAGCAGAGGAAGAGGGACGGTGAACACTGAAGCTTTCTTT
many	NA	TRBJ1-1	TRBV2	CASRGDGRNTEAFF	TGTGCCAGCAGGGGGGACGGAAGGAACACTGAAGCTTTCTTT
NA	NA	TRBJ2-1	TRBV5-6	CASSLGQKGEQFF	TGTGCCAGCAGCTTGGGCCAGAAAGGTGAGCAGTTCTTC
few	TRBD2	TRBJ2-7	TRBV19	CASSFLWTSGGPYEQYF	TGTGCCAGTAGTTTCTTATGGACTAGCGGGGGTCCCTACGAGCAGTACTTC